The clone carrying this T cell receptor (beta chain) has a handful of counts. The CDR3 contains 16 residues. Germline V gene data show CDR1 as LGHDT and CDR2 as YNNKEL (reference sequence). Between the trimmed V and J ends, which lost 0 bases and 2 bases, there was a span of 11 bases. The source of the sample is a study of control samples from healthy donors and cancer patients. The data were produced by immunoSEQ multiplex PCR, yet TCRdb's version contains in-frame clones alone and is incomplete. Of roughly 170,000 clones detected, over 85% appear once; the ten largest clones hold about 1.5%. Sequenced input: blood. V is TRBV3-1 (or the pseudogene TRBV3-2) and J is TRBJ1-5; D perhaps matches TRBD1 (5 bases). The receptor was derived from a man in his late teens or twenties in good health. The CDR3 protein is CASSQDGRGGNQPQHF. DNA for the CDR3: TGTGCCAGCAGCCAAGATGGAAGGGGCGGCAATCAGCCCCAGCATTTT.